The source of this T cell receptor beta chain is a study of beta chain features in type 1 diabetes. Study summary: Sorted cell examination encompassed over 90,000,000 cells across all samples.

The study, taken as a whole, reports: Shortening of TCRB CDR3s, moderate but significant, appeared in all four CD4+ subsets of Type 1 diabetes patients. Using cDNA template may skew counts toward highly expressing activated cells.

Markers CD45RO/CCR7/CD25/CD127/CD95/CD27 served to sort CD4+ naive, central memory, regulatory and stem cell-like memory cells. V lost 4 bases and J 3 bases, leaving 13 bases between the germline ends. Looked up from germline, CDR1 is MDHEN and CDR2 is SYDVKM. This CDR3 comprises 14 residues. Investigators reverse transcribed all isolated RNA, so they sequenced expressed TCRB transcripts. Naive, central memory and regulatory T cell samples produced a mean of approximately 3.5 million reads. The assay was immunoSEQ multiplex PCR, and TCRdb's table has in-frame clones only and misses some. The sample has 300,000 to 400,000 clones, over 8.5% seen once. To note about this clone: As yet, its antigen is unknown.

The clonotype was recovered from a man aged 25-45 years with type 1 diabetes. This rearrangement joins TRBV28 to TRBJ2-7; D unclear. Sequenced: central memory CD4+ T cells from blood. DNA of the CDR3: TGTGCCAGCAGTTCTCCCCTGACAAGCTACGAGCAGTACTTC. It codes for CASSSPLTSYEQYF.